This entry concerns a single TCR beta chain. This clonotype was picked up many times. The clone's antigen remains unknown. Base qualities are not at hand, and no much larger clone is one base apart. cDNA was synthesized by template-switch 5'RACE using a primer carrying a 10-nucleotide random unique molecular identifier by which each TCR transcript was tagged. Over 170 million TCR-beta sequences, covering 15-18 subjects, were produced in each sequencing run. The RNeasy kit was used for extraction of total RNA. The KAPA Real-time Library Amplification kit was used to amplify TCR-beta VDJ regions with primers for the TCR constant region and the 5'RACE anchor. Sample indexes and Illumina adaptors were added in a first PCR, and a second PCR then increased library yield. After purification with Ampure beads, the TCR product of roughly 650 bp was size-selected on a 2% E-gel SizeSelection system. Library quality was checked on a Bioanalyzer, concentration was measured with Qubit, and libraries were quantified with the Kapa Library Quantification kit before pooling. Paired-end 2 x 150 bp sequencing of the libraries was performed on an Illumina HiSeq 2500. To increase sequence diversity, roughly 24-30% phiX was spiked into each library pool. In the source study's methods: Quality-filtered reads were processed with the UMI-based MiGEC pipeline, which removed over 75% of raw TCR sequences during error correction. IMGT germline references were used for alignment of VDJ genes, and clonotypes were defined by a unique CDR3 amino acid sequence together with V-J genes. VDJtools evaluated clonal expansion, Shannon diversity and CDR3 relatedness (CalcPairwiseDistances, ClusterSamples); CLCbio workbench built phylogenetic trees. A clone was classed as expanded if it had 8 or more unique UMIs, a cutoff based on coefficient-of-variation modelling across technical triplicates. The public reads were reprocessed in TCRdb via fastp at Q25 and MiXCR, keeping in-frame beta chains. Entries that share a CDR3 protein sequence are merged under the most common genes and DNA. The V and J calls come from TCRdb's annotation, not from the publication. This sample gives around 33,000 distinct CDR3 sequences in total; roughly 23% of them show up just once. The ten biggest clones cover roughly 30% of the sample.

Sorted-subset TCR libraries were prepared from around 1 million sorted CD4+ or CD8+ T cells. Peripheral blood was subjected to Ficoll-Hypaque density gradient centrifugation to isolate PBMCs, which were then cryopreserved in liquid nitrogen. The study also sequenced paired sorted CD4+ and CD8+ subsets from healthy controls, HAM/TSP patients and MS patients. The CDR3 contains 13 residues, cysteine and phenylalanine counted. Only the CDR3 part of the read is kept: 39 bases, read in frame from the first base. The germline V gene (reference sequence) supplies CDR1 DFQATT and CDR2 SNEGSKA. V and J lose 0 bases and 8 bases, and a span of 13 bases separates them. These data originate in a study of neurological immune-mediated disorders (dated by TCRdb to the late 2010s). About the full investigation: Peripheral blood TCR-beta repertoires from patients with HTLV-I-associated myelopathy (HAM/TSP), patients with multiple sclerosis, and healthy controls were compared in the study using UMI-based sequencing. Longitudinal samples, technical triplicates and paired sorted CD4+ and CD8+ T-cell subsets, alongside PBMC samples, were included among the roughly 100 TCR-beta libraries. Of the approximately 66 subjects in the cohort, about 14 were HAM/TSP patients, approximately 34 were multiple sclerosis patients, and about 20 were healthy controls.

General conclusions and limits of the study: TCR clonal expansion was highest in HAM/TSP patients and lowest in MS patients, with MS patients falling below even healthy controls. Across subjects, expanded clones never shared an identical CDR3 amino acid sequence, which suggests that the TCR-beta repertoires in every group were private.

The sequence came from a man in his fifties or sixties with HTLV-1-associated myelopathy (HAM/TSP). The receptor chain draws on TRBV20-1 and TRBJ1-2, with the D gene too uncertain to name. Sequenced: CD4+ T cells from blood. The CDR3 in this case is CSARDLPGEGYTF. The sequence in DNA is TGCAGTGCTAGAGATCTTCCAGGCGAAGGCTACACCTTC.